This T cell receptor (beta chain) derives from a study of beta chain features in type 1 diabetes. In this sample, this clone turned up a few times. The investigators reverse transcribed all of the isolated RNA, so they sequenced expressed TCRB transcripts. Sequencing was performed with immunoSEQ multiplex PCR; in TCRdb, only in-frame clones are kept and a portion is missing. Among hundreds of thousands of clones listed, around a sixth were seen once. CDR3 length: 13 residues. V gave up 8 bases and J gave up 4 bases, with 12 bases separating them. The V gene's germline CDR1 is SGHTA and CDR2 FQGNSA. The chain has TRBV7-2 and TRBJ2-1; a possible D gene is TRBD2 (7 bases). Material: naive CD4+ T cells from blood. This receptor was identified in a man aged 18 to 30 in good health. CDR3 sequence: CASWGGAYNEQFF. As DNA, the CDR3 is TGTGCCAGCTGGGGGGGCGCGTACAATGAGCAGTTCTTC.